This TCR beta chain was identified in a study of blood T cell repertoires in COVID-19. As for the study in general: Acute and convalescent COVID-19 samples came from the United States, Italy and Spain. Nucleic acid was either cDNA or gDNA, and it came from T cells, B-cell-depleted T cells, or PBMCs.

Method: immunoSEQ multiplex PCR; TCRdb's copy keeps in-frame clones and lacks some. The data contain roughly 300,000 clones, around 92% of them singletons. The V gene's germline CDR1 is LNHDA and CDR2 SQIVND (reference sequence). This CDR3 contains 13 residues. J was trimmed by 2 bases and V by 6 bases; bases with no gene match: 3. The receptor's source is a woman aged 25 to 39 with COVID-19, enrolled during active disease. The rearrangement joins TRBV19 to TRBJ1-2; the match to TRBD1 covers 7 bases. Material: peripheral blood. The CDR3 DNA is TGTGCCAGTAGCTCGACAGGGAACTATGGCTACACCTTC. It is translated as CASSSTGNYGYTF.